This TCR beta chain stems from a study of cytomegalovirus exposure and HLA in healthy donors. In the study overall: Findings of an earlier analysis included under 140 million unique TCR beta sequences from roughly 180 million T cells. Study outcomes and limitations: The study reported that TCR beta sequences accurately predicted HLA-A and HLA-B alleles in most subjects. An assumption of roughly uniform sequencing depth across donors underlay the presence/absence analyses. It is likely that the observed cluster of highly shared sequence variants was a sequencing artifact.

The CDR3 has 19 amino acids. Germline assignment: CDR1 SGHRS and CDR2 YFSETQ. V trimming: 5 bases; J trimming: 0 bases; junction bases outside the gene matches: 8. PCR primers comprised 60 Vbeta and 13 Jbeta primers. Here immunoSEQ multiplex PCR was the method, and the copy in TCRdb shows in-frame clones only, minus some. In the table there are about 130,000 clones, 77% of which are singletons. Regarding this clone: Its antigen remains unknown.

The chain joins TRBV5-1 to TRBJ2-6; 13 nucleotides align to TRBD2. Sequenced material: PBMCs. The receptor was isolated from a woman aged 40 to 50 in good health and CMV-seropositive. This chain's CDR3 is CASRAGLAGASSGANVLTF. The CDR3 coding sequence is TGCGCCAGCAGGGCTGGACTAGCGGGAGCCAGCTCTGGGGCCAACGTCCTGACTTTC.